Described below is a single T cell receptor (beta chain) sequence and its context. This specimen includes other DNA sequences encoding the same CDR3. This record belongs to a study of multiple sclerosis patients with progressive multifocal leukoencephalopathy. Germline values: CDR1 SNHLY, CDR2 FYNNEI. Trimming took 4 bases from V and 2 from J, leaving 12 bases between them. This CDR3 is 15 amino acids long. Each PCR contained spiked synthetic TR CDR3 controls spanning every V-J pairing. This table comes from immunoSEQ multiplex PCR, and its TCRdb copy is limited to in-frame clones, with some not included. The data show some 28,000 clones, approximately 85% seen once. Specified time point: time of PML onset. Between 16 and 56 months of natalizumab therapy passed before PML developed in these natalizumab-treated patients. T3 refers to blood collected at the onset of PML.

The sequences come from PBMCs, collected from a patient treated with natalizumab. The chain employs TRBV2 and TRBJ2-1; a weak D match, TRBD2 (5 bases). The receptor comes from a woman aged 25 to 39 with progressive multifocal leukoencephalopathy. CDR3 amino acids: CASSGAGRAYNEQFF. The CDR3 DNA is TGTGCCAGCAGTGGCGCGGGTCGGGCCTACAATGAGCAGTTCTTC.